Presented here are 9 T cell receptor beta chains from one specimen sequenced in a study of T cell repertoires in cytomegalovirus infection. No antigens are known for them. Using its own MiXCR run on the reads, TCRdb lists one record per CDR3 protein. The table records approximately 1,000,000 distinct CDR3 sequences, roughly 31% of them present only once. The material was cultured CD8+ T cells from PBMCs, obtained from culture after CMV antigen stimulation. The origin of the receptors is a human donor in good health (CMV status not recorded). Some clones in this sample may be carry-over from other donors' samples.

CDR3 amino acids: CASSQVGNSYEQYF. In DNA, the CDR3 is TGTGCCAGCAGCCAAGTTGGCAATTCCTACGAGCAGTACTTC. This chain links TRBV3-1 with TRBJ2-7; D is unclear. V lost 1 base and J 1 base, leaving 8 bases between the germline ends. In germline, CDR1 is LGHDT, CDR2 YNNKEL (reference sequence). CDR3 length equals 14 residues.

This rearrangement joins TRBV19 to TRBJ1-3, with a possible D match to TRBD1 (5 bases). The germline V and J ends were trimmed by 10 bases and 7 bases, with 26 bases remaining between them. Germline V gene sequence: CDR1 LNHDA, CDR2 SQIVND (reference sequence). This CDR3 comprises 16 residues. The CDR3 nucleotides read TGTGCCACCACTCCGCGGAGAGAGACCGGGGGGAACACCATATATTTT. Its translation is CATTPRRETGGNTIYF.

The sample holds one count of this clonotype. A much larger clone is a single base away; this may be a read error. The genes are TRBV6-8 and TRBJ1-4; D remains ambiguous. CDR3 length equals 15 residues. Germline lookup yields CDR1 MNHGY and CDR2 SAAAGT. The CDR3 DNA reads TGTGCCAACAGTTTCTCAGCTTCAACTAATGAAAAACTGTTTTTT. Its translation: CANSFSASTNEKLFF.

The chain combines TRBV7-9 with TRBJ1-2; no reliable D call. The CDR3 is 13 residues long. Trimming left V 2 bases short and J 8 bases short, with 12 bases between. The germline V gene encodes CDR1 SEHNR and CDR2 FQNEAQ (reference sequence). This CDR3 reads CASSLPQFDGYTF. As DNA, the CDR3 is TGTGCCAGCAGCTTACCTCAGTTTGACGGCTACACCTTC.

The V and J genes are TRBV28 and TRBJ2-7, with 11 bases matching TRBD1. V was clipped by 6 bases and J by 5 bases; unmatched bases: 9. The CDR3 is 15 residues long. Per the germline V gene, CDR1 is MDHEN and CDR2 is SYDVKM. The CDR3, as DNA: TGTGCCAGCAGGTTGGCGCAGGGACAGGGGGACGAGCAGTACTTC. Translation: CASRLAQGQGDEQYF.

This clonotype was counted between two and nine times. The genes are TRBV5-8 and TRBJ2-7; perhaps D is TRBD1 or TRBD2 (5 bases each). CDR1 and CDR2 (germline): SGHTS, YDEGEE. The CDR3 has 16 residues. The V end was cut by 1 base, the J end by 5 bases, with 19 bases between. In DNA form, the CDR3 reads TGTGCCAGCAGCTTGAACAGGAACTTTTACGGGGACGAGCAGTACGTC. This sequence encodes CASSLNRNFYGDEQYV.

The J gene is TRBJ2-7, the V gene TRBV2; tentative D call: TRBD1 (6 bases). Germline-derived CDR1 and CDR2 are SNHLY and FYNNEI. CDR3 length: 13 residues. The ends were cut back, 7 bases at V and 6 bases at J, with 16 bases in the middle. The CDR3 sequence: CASTPRWGLEQYV. CDR3 sequence (DNA): TGTGCCAGCACCCCAAGGTGGGGGCTCGAGCAGTACGTC.

DNA for the CDR3: TGTGCCAGCAGTTTCTGGACAGGGCGTACTGAAGCTTTCTTT. Translation: CASSFWTGRTEAFF. The genes are TRBV28 and TRBJ1-1; 8 bases map to TRBD1. This CDR3 contains 14 residues. J lost 5 bases, V lost 3 bases, and 5 bases had no gene match. From germline, CDR1 is MDHEN and CDR2 SYDVKM.

This clonotype has ten or more counts. This rearrangement joins TRBV7-2 to TRBJ2-3; D perhaps matches TRBD2 (5 bases). Trimming left V 3 bases short and J 4 bases short, with 14 bases between. This CDR3 is built from 15 residues. The germline V gene encodes CDR1 SGHTA and CDR2 FQGNSA. CDR3 sequence (DNA): TGTGCCAGCAGCTTGAGGTCGCGGACTTCAGATACGCAGTATTTT. Translated: CASSLRSRTSDTQYF.